These 3 T cell receptor beta chains originate from one sample sequenced in a study of Graves' ophthalmopathy and Graves' hyperthyroidism. RNA transcripts were the source from which TCR beta CDR3 regions were amplified. The workflow started with a first-round RT-PCR run with HTBI primers and then moved on to a second-round multiplex PCR. Via MiXCR, TCRdb re-called the multiplex PCR reads, giving one row per CDR3 protein. The data contain about 230,000 distinct CDR3 sequences, around 45% of them singletons. Sequenced material: peripheral blood. The receptors were gathered from an adult man with Graves' ophthalmopathy.

The chain recombines TRBV6-5 with TRBJ1-1; possible D gene TRBD1, 6 bases. Germline V gene sequence: CDR1 MNHEY, CDR2 SVGAGI. The CDR3 spans 12 residues. The germline V and J ends were trimmed by 7 bases and 6 bases, with 12 bases remaining between them. CDR3 sequence reads: CASIKGGAEAFF. Written as DNA, the CDR3 is TGTGCCAGCATTAAAGGGGGGGCTGAAGCTTTCTTT.

The chain links TRBV5-8 to TRBJ1-2; 11 bases line up with TRBD1. Trimming cost V 4 bases and J 4 bases; bases outside gene matches: 3. Looked up from germline, CDR1 is SGHTS and CDR2 is YDEGEE. This CDR3 contains 14 residues. As DNA, the CDR3 is TGTGCCAGCAGCACCGGGACAGGGGGCTATGGCTACACCTTC. Its protein is CASSTGTGGYGYTF.

This sequence joins TRBV4-1 and TRBJ2-7, with unresolved D. From germline, CDR1 is MGHRA and CDR2 YSYEKL. The CDR3 runs to 13 residues. Trimming removed 4 bases from V and 2 bases from J, with 9 bases in between. The CDR3 sequence: CASSPSGPYEQYF. CDR3 DNA sequence: TGCGCCAGCAGCCCCTCTGGGCCCTACGAGCAGTACTTC.